These T cell receptor beta chains were read from a single sample in a study of blood T cell repertoires in COVID-19. Sequencing was performed with immunoSEQ multiplex PCR; in TCRdb, only in-frame clones are kept and a portion is missing. The table records roughly 60,000 clones, 85% of them present only once. Sequencing was performed on peripheral blood. The origin of the receptors is a human donor in a cohort sampled during active COVID-19. CDR3s include the opening cysteine and the closing phenylalanine or tryptophan. Not all rows give a size; the values are once, few, many and, for expanded clones, a class.

clone_size j_call v_call cdr3_aa
. TRBJ2-1 TRBV7-9 CASSPIAGGFNIEQFF
. TRBJ2-7 TRBV21-1 CASSKVSQGPADLTYEQYF
. TRBJ1-3 TRBV4-1 CASSQDQISGNTIYF
. TRBJ2-5 TRBV6-2/TRBV6-3 CASTPSGTSGSETQYF
. TRBJ1-3 TRBV19 CASMGNRYSGNTIYF
. TRBJ2-3 TRBV4-3 CASSLLGQGPDTQYF
. TRBJ1-4 TRBV27 CASSPRDRSATNEKLFF
. TRBJ1-3 TRBV29-1 CSVEDWQNRNTIYF
once TRBJ2-7 TRBV6-1 CASSEPFRLARYEQYF
. TRBJ1-4 TRBV19 CASTPEPGGATNEKLFF
. TRBJ1-1 TRBV18 CASSSQGANTEAFF
. TRBJ2-7 TRBV6-5 CASSYSRVSYEQYF
. TRBJ2-1 TRBV18 CASSPRAGFYNEQFF
. TRBJ2-2 TRBV9 CASSVGIRSGRHTGELFF
. TRBJ1-1 TRBV7-2 CASSLYSLNTEAFF
once TRBJ1-3 TRBV29-1 CSVDGTGTGNTIYF